Below are 11 T cell receptor beta chains sequenced from a single sample in a study of vaccination and CD4 T cells after COVID-19. Once obtained from cultured CD4+ T cells, the DNA was sequenced using the Oncomine TCR Beta short-read assay. TCRdb independently ran MiXCR on the PCR reads; one entry per CDR3 protein. The sample contains about 15,000 distinct CDR3 sequences, about 73% of which appear only once. Documented treatment: approximately 9-day PBMC culture with coronavirus spike peptide pools or control peptides (ViraFEST assay). Their antigen targets remain unknown. Sequencing was done on a sample of CD4+ T cells from blood, cultured in vitro. Receptors were obtained from a human donor who had recovered from COVID-19.

The chain links TRBV7-2 to TRBJ1-4, with TRBD1 identical over 7 bases. This CDR3 is built from 14 residues. With 3 bases clipped from V and 8 bases from J, the junction kept 6 bases outside the gene matches. Germline V gene data show CDR1 as SGHTA and CDR2 as FQGNSA. The CDR3 coding sequence is TGTGCCAGCAGCTTCGACAGGGCGGTCGAAAAACTGTTTTTT. It encodes CASSFDRAVEKLFF.

The V call is TRBV15, the J call TRBJ1-3, with TRBD1 as a possible D gene (5 bases). The CDR3 has 15 amino acids. With 3 bases removed from V and 0 bases from J, the gap between germline ends came to 9 bases. Germline CDR1 is LNHNV and CDR2 is YYDKDF (reference sequence). The chain's CDR3 is CATSRGLNSGNTIYF. The CDR3 nucleotides are TGTGCCACCAGCAGGGGACTGAACTCTGGAAACACCATATATTTT.

This clonotype has only a few counts. V usage is TRBV6-5 and J usage is TRBJ1-5, with D possibly being TRBD1 (5 bases). The CDR3 contains 14 residues. The V end lost 2 bases, the J end lost 6 bases, and 11 bases lay between the germline ends. Germline values: CDR1 MNHEY, CDR2 SVGAGI. CDR3 protein: CASSYAVGGQPQHF. DNA of the CDR3: TGTGCCAGCAGTTACGCGGTGGGGGGTCAGCCCCAGCATTTT.

The chain couples TRBV10-2 to TRBJ2-5; TRBD1 is a possible D gene (5 bases). The CDR3 covers 14 residues. V was cut by 4 bases and J by 1 base, with 10 bases left in between. Germline CDR1 is WSHSY and CDR2 is SAAADI. The DNA for the CDR3 is TGCGCCAGCAGTGGGGCAGGGTTCCAAGAGACCCAGTACTTC. It yields the protein CASSGAGFQETQYF.

The chain recombines TRBV18 with TRBJ1-5, with 7 nucleotides matching TRBD1. J gave up 0 bases and V 6 bases, and 14 bases lay outside the gene matches. The CDR3 is made up of 18 amino acids. The germline V gene has CDR1 KGHSH and CDR2 LQKENI. In DNA, the CDR3 is TGTGCCAGCTCCCGGGGACAGCAAACCCCCTATAGCAATCAGCCCCAGCATTTT. Amino acids: CASSRGQQTPYSNQPQHF.

CDR3 DNA sequence: TGTGCCAGCAGTTACGACATGGGTGGCGGCACCGGGGAGCTGTTTTTT. It specifies CASSYDMGGGTGELFF. The chain joins TRBV6-5 to TRBJ2-2; D is unclear. V lost 2 bases and J 4 bases, leaving 14 bases between the germline ends. From germline, CDR1 is MNHEY and CDR2 SVGAGI. The CDR3 has 16 amino acids.

V and J are TRBV20-1 and TRBJ1-2; no reliable D call. CDR1 and CDR2 from the germline V gene are DFQATT and SNEGSKA (reference sequence). The CDR3 consists of 12 residues. The V end lost 1 base, the J end lost 3 bases, and 6 bases lay between the germline ends. CDR3 in DNA: TGCAGTGCTAGAGTGGCGGACTATGGCTACACCTTC. This sequence encodes CSARVADYGYTF.

The chain has TRBV5-3 and TRBJ1-1, with TRBD1 matching 10 bases. TRBV5-3 is identified as an open reading frame with a role that is uncertain. This CDR3 spans 18 amino acids. V was pared by 8 bases and J by 10 bases, with 26 bases of the junction left unmatched. This CDR3 reads CASTPTYGTGVSQAGAFF. The CDR3 nucleotides are TGTGCCAGCACGCCTACCTACGGGACAGGGGTTAGTCAAGCAGGAGCTTTCTTT.

This sequence joins TRBV20-1 and TRBJ1-1, with a weak D call TRBD1 (6 bases). Germline CDR1 is DFQATT and CDR2 is SNEGSKA (reference sequence). Trimming pared 5 bases from V and 2 bases from J, leaving 18 bases between. The CDR3 is 15 residues long. CDR3 in amino acids: CSARKGGQLNTEAFF. CDR3 nucleotide sequence: TGCAGTGCTCGAAAGGGGGGCCAACTTAACACTGAAGCTTTCTTT.

The J gene is TRBJ1-5, the V gene TRBV30; tentative D call: TRBD1 (6 bases). The germline gives CDR1 GTSNPN, CDR2 SVGIG (reference sequence). There are 13 residues in the CDR3. The V gene lost 5 bases and the J gene lost 6 bases, with 14 bases spanning the gap. The CDR3 sequence: CAWAKQGSQPQHF. The CDR3 coding sequence is TGTGCCTGGGCGAAACAGGGTTCTCAGCCCCAGCATTTT.

The genes are TRBV29-1 and TRBJ2-2; D ambiguous. Germline V gives CDR1 SQVTM, CDR2 ANQGSEA. The V end lost 7 bases, the J end lost 6 bases, and 12 bases lay between the germline ends. The CDR3 totals 12 residues. The CDR3 nucleotides are TGCAGCGGGCTACAAAGGGCCGGGGAGCTGTTTTTT. Translating gives CSGLQRAGELFF.